This T cell receptor (beta chain) stems from a study of OX40 agonist ivuxolimab in advanced cancers. Study conclusions and caveats: Both blood CD4+ and CD8+ T cells showed clonal growth by week 6 at 0.1 to 3.0 mg/kg.

Of note for this clone: Its antigen remains unknown.

The V end was cut by 4 bases, the J end by 3 bases, with 11 bases between. Germline V lookup: CDR1 SGHRS, CDR2 YFSETQ. The CDR3 runs 14 residues. Profiling relied on immunoSEQ multiplex PCR, and the TCRdb table lists in-frame clones only, not all of them. In the table there are more than 65,000 clones, around 88% of which are singletons. The specimen was CD4+ or CD8+ T cells sorted from blood, collected in a trial of the OX40 agonist ivuxolimab. This TCR came from an adult with an advanced solid tumor such as melanoma, head and neck, liver or kidney cancer. The chain uses TRBV5-1 and TRBJ1-3; tentatively, D is TRBD1 (6 bases). The CDR3 nucleotides read TGCGCCAGCAGCCCGCGGACAGATGGAAACACCATATATTTT. Its protein is CASSPRTDGNTIYF. The full variable domain, completed using reference TRBV5-1 and TRBJ1-3, is KAGVTQTPRYLIKTRGQQVTLSCSPISGHRSVSWYQQTPGQGLQFLFEYFSETQRNKGNFPGRFSGRQFSNSRSEMNVSTLELGDSALYLCASSPRTDGNTIYFGEGSWLTVV.